Below, 30 T cell receptor beta chains from the same sample are listed, as sequenced in a study of cytomegalovirus exposure and HLA in healthy donors. With 60 Vbeta and 13 Jbeta primers, the PCR was carried out. Here immunoSEQ multiplex PCR was the method, and the copy in TCRdb shows in-frame clones only, minus some. Among around 86,000 clones, 77% were seen once, and the ten largest hold under 3%. Sequencing was carried out using PBMCs. These TCRs come from a man aged 50 to 59 in good health and CMV-seropositive.

The chain employs TRBV4-1 and TRBJ1-6; the match to TRBD1 covers 7 bases. The CDR3 spans 19 residues. CDR1 MGHRA and CDR2 YSYEKL come from the germline V gene. V shed 0 bases and J 0 bases; nucleotides not matched to a gene: 8. CDR3 region: CASSQDPATGSSYNSPLHF. The DNA of the CDR3 is TGCGCCAGCAGCCAAGACCCCGCGACAGGGAGCTCCTATAATTCACCCCTCCACTTT.

The rearrangement uses TRBV5-1 and TRBJ2-2; TRBD2 matches 9 bases. Per germline, CDR1 SGHRS and CDR2 YFSETQ. This CDR3 spans 18 amino acids. The ends lost 3 bases at V and 0 bases at J; junction bases unmatched: 9. CDR3 in amino acids: CASSSTGAGGPNTGELFF. CDR3 bases: TGCGCCAGCAGCTCCACGGGGGCGGGAGGGCCGAACACCGGGGAGCTGTTTTTT. The full variable domain, completed using reference TRBV5-1 and TRBJ2-2, is KAGVTQTPRYLIKTRGQQVTLSCSPISGHRSVSWYQQTPGQGLQFLFEYFSETQRNKGNFPGRFSGRQFSNSRSEMNVSTLELGDSALYLCASSSTGAGGPNTGELFFGEGSRLTVL.

The V gene is TRBV21-1, the J gene TRBJ2-3; whether TRBD1, the table's D call, matches the DNA was not checked. TRBV21-1 represents a pseudogene. The CDR3 totals 15 residues. The CDR3 DNA reads as TGTGCCAGCAGTTTACAGGGGTATCGGGGAGATACGCAGTATTTT. It codes for CASSLQGYRGDTQYF.

The rearrangement links TRBV6-6 to TRBJ1-4; a weak D match, TRBD1 (6 bases). This CDR3 comprises 14 residues. Germline V CDR1 and CDR2: MNHNY, SVGAGI (reference sequence). Trimming pared 3 bases from V and 7 bases from J, leaving 12 bases between. CDR3: CASSYPDRSEKLFF. In DNA, the CDR3 is TGTGCCAGCAGTTATCCCGACAGGTCTGAAAAACTGTTTTTT.

The V and J genes are TRBV30 and TRBJ2-1, with 9 bases fitting TRBD2. This CDR3 is built from 15 residues. The germline gives CDR1 GTSNPN, CDR2 SVGIG (reference sequence). Trimming took 2 bases from V and 15 from J; bases not matched to a gene: 17. The CDR3: CAWSPGGSGRSTPFF. The CDR3 DNA follows: TGTGCCTGGAGTCCGGGGGGGAGCGGGAGGTCTACCCCGTTCTTC.

The chain carries TRBV30 and TRBJ1-3, with D hard to call. Germline CDR1 reads GTSNPN; CDR2 reads SVGIG (reference sequence). V was shortened by 2 bases and J by 3 bases, with 5 bases between the two germline ends. The CDR3 is 12 residues long. The CDR3 DNA reads TGTGCCTGGAGTCCCGGTGGAAACACCATATATTTT. Its translation: CAWSPGGNTIYF.

The chain is built from TRBV7-3 and TRBJ2-2; no clear D. V was shortened by 2 bases and J by 1 base, with 5 bases between the two germline ends. Germline V gene sequence: CDR1 SGHTA, CDR2 FQGTGA. CDR3 length: 14 amino acids. In nucleotides, the CDR3 is TGTGCCAGCAGCTTACTCGGGAACACCGGGGAGCTGTTTTTT. This sequence encodes CASSLLGNTGELFF.

The J gene is TRBJ2-1, the V gene TRBV29-1; 9 bases are a match to TRBD2. J lost 8 bases, V lost 7 bases, and 15 bases had no gene match. The length of the CDR3 is 15 residues. In germline, CDR1 is SQVTM, CDR2 ANQGSEA. CDR3: CSARQWVAGEDEQFF. The CDR3 DNA reads as TGCAGCGCCCGACAATGGGTAGCGGGGGAGGATGAGCAGTTCTTC.

The rearrangement links TRBV29-1 to TRBJ2-7; D gene ambiguous. Trimming took 4 bases from V and 2 from J, leaving 12 bases between them. Germline CDR1 is SQVTM and CDR2 is ANQGSEA. This CDR3 is built from 13 residues. CDR3 region: CSVVSITTYEQYF. In DNA form, the CDR3 reads TGCAGCGTTGTCTCCATAACAACCTACGAGCAGTACTTC.

This clone showed up just a few times. One end of the junction fails to match germline, which may point to a read error. The V and J genes are TRBV7-9 and TRBJ2-5; TRBD1 matches 12 bases. The CDR3 sequence is 16 residues long. CDR1 is SEHNR, CDR2 FQNEAQ, per germline (reference sequence). The CDR3 nucleotides are TGTTCCAGCAGGCCCACCGGGACAGGGGGCGCGGAGACCCAGTACTTC. Encoded protein: CSSRPTGTGGAETQYF.

The table lists this clone with a few counts. A read error may account for a junction end that differs from germline. This chain joins TRBV7-9 and TRBJ2-3; 9 nucleotides agree with TRBD2. This CDR3 has 16 residues. Germline V gene lookup returns CDR1 SEHNR and CDR2 FQNEAQ (reference sequence). In nucleotides, the CDR3 is TGTTCCAGCAGCTTAGGCGGACTAGCGAGTACAGATACGCAGTATTTT. The encoded protein is CSSSLGGLASTDTQYF.

The rearrangement joins TRBV30 to TRBJ2-1; TRBD2 aligns across 8 bases. Germline CDR1 GTSNPN, CDR2 SVGIG (reference sequence). With 5 bases clipped from V and 7 bases from J, the junction kept 10 bases outside the gene matches. The length of the CDR3 is 14 residues. The CDR3, as DNA: TGTGCCTGGGGCGGACCGGGAGGGATTAATGAGCAGTTCTTC. Translated: CAWGGPGGINEQFF.

The gene calls are TRBV30 and TRBJ1-5; 7 bases are a match to TRBD1. This CDR3 region has 14 residues. Trimming at V came to 2 bases and at J to 8 bases, leaving 9 bases not matched to a gene. In germline, CDR1 is GTSNPN, CDR2 SVGIG (reference sequence). The CDR3 DNA is TGTGCCTGGAGTCAGGGGGGAAGCTGGGAGCCCCAGCATTTT. It codes for CAWSQGGSWEPQHF.

The chain couples TRBV7-9 to TRBJ1-1; 9 bases match TRBD1. The CDR3 runs 16 residues. The ends lost 5 bases at V and 4 bases at J; junction bases unmatched: 11. Germline values: CDR1 SEHNR, CDR2 FQNEAQ (reference sequence). This chain's CDR3 is CASSRHGTGRATEAFF. The CDR3 coding sequence is TGTGCCAGCAGCCGACACGGGACAGGGCGGGCCACTGAAGCTTTCTTT.

Written as DNA, the CDR3 is TGTGCCAGCAGCTTATACAGGAACTCCTACGAGCAGTACTTC. The encoded protein is CASSLYRNSYEQYF. The chain has TRBV11-3 and TRBJ2-7; tentative D call: TRBD1 (5 bases). CDR1 and CDR2 (germline): SGHNT, YENEEA. CDR3 length: 14 amino acids. V lost 2 bases and J 0 bases, leaving 8 bases between the germline ends.

The rearrangement uses TRBV6-5 and TRBJ1-5; D ambiguous. Germline-derived CDR1 and CDR2 are MNHEY and SVGAGI. The V and J ends lost 3 bases and 4 bases respectively, with 10 bases between them. CDR3 length: 14 amino acids. This CDR3 is CASSYSYSNQPQHF. CDR3 nucleotide sequence: TGTGCCAGCAGTTATTCTTACAGTAATCAGCCCCAGCATTTT.

Only a few counts were recorded for this clone. This chain connects TRBV2 to TRBJ2-2; 11 bases are shared with TRBD2. Germline V gives CDR1 SNHLY, CDR2 FYNNEI. V lost 4 bases, J lost 2 bases, and 6 bases stayed unmatched. CDR3 length equals 17 residues. The CDR3 sequence is CASSGLAGGPNTGELFF. CDR3 sequence (DNA): TGTGCCAGCAGTGGGCTAGCGGGAGGTCCCAACACCGGGGAGCTGTTTTTT.

The chain has TRBV29-1 and TRBJ2-5, with 12 nucleotides matching TRBD2. The CDR3 has 15 residues. The germline V gene has CDR1 SQVTM and CDR2 ANQGSEA. J lost 2 bases, V lost 4 bases, and 5 bases had no gene match. CDR3 sequence (DNA): TGCAGCGTTGCCCTAGCGGGAGGGCAACAAGAGACCCAGTACTTC. Encoded protein: CSVALAGGQQETQYF.

This chain connects TRBV6-5 to TRBJ1-2; the match to TRBD1 covers 7 bases. This CDR3 region has 13 residues. After removal of 5 bases from V and 14 bases from J, the junction contained 14 bases not matched to a gene. Germline CDR1 and CDR2: MNHEY and SVGAGI. The CDR3 loop reads CASSRQRDSPKTF. The CDR3 region has the DNA TGTGCCAGCAGTCGGCAGAGGGACAGCCCCAAGACCTTC.

The chain is built from TRBV9 and TRBJ1-1; D possibly corresponds to TRBD1 (5 bases). Germline CDR1 reads SGDLS; CDR2 reads YYNGEE. The CDR3 sequence is 15 residues long. Deletions cut 4 bases from V and 1 base from J, with 14 bases between. CDR3 in DNA: TGTGCCAGCAGCCCCCGGGACTTCCCGAACACTGAAGCTTTCTTT. Its protein is CASSPRDFPNTEAFF.

The genes are TRBV7-2 and TRBJ2-1, with 12 bases that match TRBD2. The CDR3 runs 17 residues. J lost 1 base, V lost 5 bases, and 6 bases had no gene match. Germline loops: CDR1 SGHTA, CDR2 FQGNSA. DNA for the CDR3: TGTGCCAGCAGCGACCGGACTAGCGGGAATTCCTACAATGAGCAGTTCTTC. This encodes CASSDRTSGNSYNEQFF.

The chain is built from TRBV5-5 and TRBJ2-7; D call uncertain. With 2 bases removed from V and 0 bases from J, the gap between germline ends came to 12 bases. CDR1 and CDR2 (germline): SGHKS, YYEKEE (reference sequence). This CDR3 spans 15 amino acids. In DNA form, the CDR3 reads TGTGCCAGCAGCTTAATTGGGTGGAGCTCCTACGAGCAGTACTTC. Protein: CASSLIGWSSYEQYF.

The chain links TRBV18 to TRBJ2-3; TRBD2 matches 9 bases. The CDR3 is made up of 17 amino acids. Trimming removed 2 bases from V and 4 bases from J; junction bases left unmatched: 10. CDR1 KGHSH and CDR2 LQKENI come from the germline V gene. CDR3 residues: CASSPSLPGLAADTQYF. The CDR3 nucleotides are TGTGCCAGCTCACCATCTTTGCCGGGACTAGCTGCAGATACGCAGTATTTT.

The chain's CDR3 is CASSLEGVLATNEKLFF. CDR3 nucleotides: TGCGCCAGCAGCTTGGAGGGGGTTCTGGCAACTAATGAAAAACTGTTTTTT. The chain carries TRBV5-1 and TRBJ1-4, with D perhaps matching TRBD1 (6 bases). The CDR3 spans 17 residues. V lost 0 bases, J lost 0 bases, and 12 bases lay in between. Germline CDR1 reads SGHRS; CDR2 reads YFSETQ.

This rearrangement joins TRBV6-6 to TRBJ2-1, with D maybe TRBD2 (6 bases). CDR3 length: 13 residues. From germline, CDR1 is MNHNY and CDR2 SVGAGI (reference sequence). Trimming removed 6 bases at V and 7 bases at J, with 13 bases between. This CDR3 is CASRRLEANEQFF. The CDR3 bases are TGTGCCAGCAGAAGACTAGAAGCGAATGAGCAGTTCTTC.

This chain uses TRBV11-2 with TRBJ2-1; D is possibly TRBD1 (5 bases). The V and J ends lost 4 bases and 5 bases respectively, with 12 bases between them. This CDR3 has 14 amino acids. Germline loops: CDR1 SGHAT, CDR2 FQNNGV. CDR3 sequence: CASSSQGFHNEQFF. The CDR3 DNA reads TGTGCCAGCAGCTCTCAGGGTTTCCACAATGAGCAGTTCTTC.

J is TRBJ2-7 and V is TRBV5-1; TRBD2 matches 7 bases. This CDR3 has 17 residues. Germline V gene data show CDR1 as SGHRS and CDR2 as YFSETQ. With V trimmed by 2 bases and J by 3 bases, 14 bases remained unmatched. The CDR3: CASSFDEAGVSFYEQYF. The DNA of the CDR3 is TGCGCCAGCAGCTTTGATGAGGCGGGAGTTAGCTTCTACGAGCAGTACTTC.

A few counts support this clone. This chain links TRBV30 with TRBJ2-2; a weak D match, TRBD2 (6 bases). The V gene's germline CDR1 is GTSNPN and CDR2 SVGIG (reference sequence). There are 12 residues in the CDR3. The V end lost 7 bases, the J end lost 6 bases, and 12 bases lay between the germline ends. In DNA, the CDR3 is TGTGCCTCCCACGGGGGTTCCGGGGAGCTGTTTTTT. This codes for CASHGGSGELFF.

The CDR3 protein is CASSLLGRTGENTEAFF. CDR3 nucleotide sequence: TGCGCCAGCAGCTTGCTGGGTCGGACAGGAGAGAACACTGAAGCTTTCTTT. This chain joins TRBV5-1 and TRBJ1-1, with TRBD1 identical over 7 bases. The CDR3 extends over 17 amino acids. CDR1 is SGHRS and CDR2 is YFSETQ in the germline V gene. Trimming took 1 base from V and 1 from J; bases not matched to a gene: 10.

The V and J genes are TRBV18 and TRBJ2-2; 9 bases match TRBD1. The junction had 3 bases not matched to a gene; V was cut back by 4 bases and J by 0 bases. This CDR3 is built from 16 residues. Germline lookup yields CDR1 KGHSH and CDR2 LQKENI. CDR3 sequence: CASSRTGVANTGELFF. The DNA for the CDR3 is TGTGCCAGCTCACGGACAGGGGTCGCGAACACCGGGGAGCTGTTTTTT. Supplemented by reference TRBV18 and TRBJ2-2, the full variable domain reads NAGVMQNPRHLVRRRGQEARLRCSPMKGHSHVYWYRQLPEEGLKFMVYLQKENIIDESGMPKERFSAEFPKEGPSILRIQQVVRGDSAAYFCASSRTGVANTGELFFGEGSRLTVL.